Following are 32 T cell receptor beta chains from one sample sequenced in a study of T cell repertoires in cytomegalovirus infection. TCRdb recomputed calls from the reads with MiXCR, one row per CDR3 protein. The sample has about a million distinct CDR3 sequences, 25% to 40% seen once; the top ten hold roughly 13%. These receptors have no identified antigens. Sequences were derived from cultured CD8+ T cells from PBMCs, sampled from culture after CMV antigen stimulation. The receptors derive from a human donor in good health (CMV status not recorded). Some clones in this sample may be carry-over from other donors' samples.

The V and J genes are TRBV10-3 and TRBJ2-3, with D unclear. CDR1 is ENHRY and CDR2 is SYGVKD in the germline V gene. The CDR3 is 14 amino acids. The V end lost 5 bases, the J end lost 2 bases, and 11 bases lay between the germline ends. The CDR3 DNA sequence: TGTGCCATCAGTCTAGGACCTACCACAGATACGCAGTATTTT. Protein product: CAISLGPTTDTQYF.

This clonotype occurred a few times. In DNA, the CDR3 is TGTGCCAGCAGTTACTCCTTCCAGGTCAACAATGAGCAGTTCTTC. Residues: CASSYSFQVNNEQFF. The rearrangement links TRBV6-5 to TRBJ2-1; unclear D gene. V shed 0 bases and J shed 5 bases, with 11 bases lying between them. CDR1 is MNHEY and CDR2 is SVGAGI in the germline V gene. This CDR3 is built from 15 residues.

This clonotype was picked up many times. The rearrangement uses TRBV12-3 or TRBV12-4 and TRBJ1-2; tentatively, D is TRBD1 (5 bases). Trimming left V 2 bases short and J 5 bases short, with 15 bases between. The CDR3 sequence is 15 residues long. CDR3 bases: TGTGCCAGCAGTTTATTCTCAGGGTCCCCTTATGGCTACACCTTC. This codes for CASSLFSGSPYGYTF.

This clonotype was recorded a few times. CDR3 amino acids: CASPKSGGESYGYTF. The DNA of the CDR3 is TGTGCCAGCCCTAAGTCAGGGGGCGAGAGCTATGGCTACACCTTC. The V gene is TRBV12-3 or TRBV12-4, the J gene TRBJ1-2; TRBD1 matches at 8 bases. This CDR3 has 15 residues. With V trimmed by 8 bases and J by 4 bases, 12 bases remained unmatched.

This clonotype was seen ten or more times. CDR3 bases: TGTGCCAGCAGTTATTCCCAGAGCTCCTACAATGAGCAGTTCTTC. It encodes CASSYSQSSYNEQFF. The chain joins TRBV6-2 or TRBV6-3 to TRBJ2-1; unclear D gene. Germline CDR1 MNHEY, CDR2 SVGEGT. The length of the CDR3 is 15 residues. The V and J ends lost 3 bases and 0 bases respectively, with 9 bases between them.

V is TRBV6-5 and J is TRBJ2-3; no clear D gene. Germline-derived CDR1 and CDR2 are MNHEY and SVGAGI. V was pared by 0 bases and J by 1 base, with 17 bases between. CDR3 length: 18 amino acids. The CDR3 sequence: CASSYSRQQGWGTDTQYF. CDR3 sequence (DNA): TGTGCCAGCAGTTACTCGAGGCAGCAAGGCTGGGGCACAGATACGCAGTATTTT.

The chain uses TRBV12-5 and TRBJ2-3; the D is unclear. Trimming took 0 bases from V and 0 from J, leaving 7 bases between them. This CDR3 comprises 15 residues. Germline-derived CDR1 and CDR2 are LGHNT and FRNRAP. In nucleotides, the CDR3 is TGTGCTAGTGGTTTGGTACCAGTAAGCACAGATACGCAGTATTTT. Translated, it gives CASGLVPVSTDTQYF. Full variable domain (remainder filled in from reference TRBV12-5 and TRBJ2-3): DARVTQTPRHKVTEMGQEVTMRCQPILGHNTVFWYRQTMMQGLELLAYFRNRAPLDDSGMPKDRFSAEMPDATLATLKIQPSEPRDSAVYFCASGLVPVSTDTQYFGPGTRLTVL.

The chain couples TRBV6-1 to TRBJ2-1; TRBD1 agrees at 7 bases. The germline gives CDR1 MNHNS, CDR2 SASEGT. The CDR3 totals 15 residues. The J segment lost 0 bases and the V segment lost 9 bases, leaving 8 bases of the junction unmatched. The CDR3 DNA sequence: TGTGCCAGTACTCCGGCAGGGGGCTCCTACAATGAGCAGTTCTTC. Its translation: CASTPAGGSYNEQFF.

As for this clonotype: A read error may explain this, as a much larger clone is one base away. CDR3 DNA sequence: TGTGCCAGCAGTTACATGGTGAACACTGAAGCTTTCTTT. Its protein product is CASSYMVNTEAFF. The chain has TRBV6-5 and TRBJ1-1, with D hard to call. Germline lookup yields CDR1 MNHEY and CDR2 SVGAGI. The CDR3 is made up of 13 amino acids. Deletions cut 2 bases from V and 0 bases from J, with 4 bases between.

This clonotype has at least ten counts. The chain joins TRBV7-9 to TRBJ2-4; tentative D call: TRBD1 (5 bases). Per the germline V gene, CDR1 is SEHNR and CDR2 is FQNEAQ (reference sequence). This CDR3 region has 15 residues. Trimming cost V 1 base and J 1 base, with 8 bases left between them. The CDR3 DNA sequence: TGTGCCAGCAGCTTAGGGGGCGTCGCCAAAAACATTCAGTACTTC. Amino acid sequence: CASSLGGVAKNIQYF.

This chain connects TRBV27 to TRBJ2-7; D might be TRBD1 (5 bases). The CDR3 is 15 residues long. Germline assignment: CDR1 MNHEY and CDR2 SMNVEV (reference sequence). V gave up 4 bases and J gave up 7 bases, with 20 bases separating them. CDR3 in amino acids: CASSSRNRSLGEQYF. For the CDR3, the DNA is TGTGCCAGCAGTTCCCGGAACAGGTCTCTTGGGGAGCAGTACTTC.

V is TRBV7-2 and J is TRBJ2-7; D is possibly TRBD1 or TRBD2 (5 bases each). Trimming removed 3 bases at V and 5 bases at J, with 17 bases between. This CDR3 spans 15 amino acids. Germline lookup yields CDR1 SGHTA and CDR2 FQGNSA. CDR3 bases: TGTGCCAGCAGCTTCCTCCGGGGCCCAAGGAACGAGCAGTACTTC. It yields the protein CASSFLRGPRNEQYF.

V is TRBV19 and J is TRBJ2-1; 9 bases are a match to TRBD1. Germline V gene sequence: CDR1 LNHDA, CDR2 SQIVND (reference sequence). This CDR3 has 11 amino acids. Germline trimming cut 7 bases from V and 14 bases from J; bases unmatched to any gene: 6. The CDR3 is CASTATGGKFF. In DNA form, the CDR3 reads TGTGCCAGTACGGCAACAGGGGGCAAGTTCTTC.

This chain connects TRBV6-5 to TRBJ1-1; the D is unclear. The CDR3 is 11 residues long. Per germline, CDR1 MNHEY and CDR2 SVGAGI. V lost 5 bases, J lost 7 bases, and 8 bases lay in between. CDR3 sequence (DNA): TGTGCCAGCAGTGCGAATAGTGAAGCTTTCTTT. This sequence encodes CASSANSEAFF.

CDR3 residues: CASSEWQGNTIYF. The CDR3 nucleotides read TGTGCCAGCAGTGAATGGCAAGGAAACACCATATATTTT. This chain joins TRBV6-1 and TRBJ1-3; D is undetermined. Trimming pared 2 bases from V and 4 bases from J, leaving 6 bases between. The CDR3 is 13 residues long. Germline lookup yields CDR1 MNHNS and CDR2 SASEGT.

This clonotype was recorded a few times. The chain carries TRBV29-1 and TRBJ2-3, with 7 positions matching TRBD1. Germline CDR1 SQVTM, CDR2 ANQGSEA. This CDR3 spans 15 amino acids. With 1 base clipped from V and 2 bases from J, the junction kept 6 bases outside the gene matches. CDR3 region: CSVEAGGSYTDTQYF. In nucleotides, the CDR3 is TGCAGCGTTGAAGCAGGGGGTTCTTACACAGATACGCAGTATTTT.

In this sample, this clonotype turned up a few times. V gene TRBV12-5 combines with J gene TRBJ2-7, with 8 bases aligning to TRBD1. Germline CDR1 and CDR2: LGHNT and FRNRAP. The CDR3 covers 14 residues. V dropped 1 base and J dropped 4; count of bases not matched to a gene: 3. The CDR3 region has the DNA TGTGCTAGTGGTTTGGACAGGGGGTTTTACGAGCAGTACTTC. This gives the protein CASGLDRGFYEQYF.

Comments on this clonotype: One end of the junction varies from germline; a read error may be responsible. In DNA form, the CDR3 reads TGTGCGAGCAGCCAAGAATCACTAGCGGGGACGGAGGACGAGACCCAGTACTTC. Residues: CASSQESLAGTEDETQYF. The rearrangement uses TRBV3-1 and TRBJ2-5; 10 nucleotides agree with TRBD2. This CDR3 spans 18 amino acids. Germline CDR1 is LGHDT and CDR2 is YNNKEL (reference sequence).

This chain connects TRBV19 to TRBJ2-2, with D possibly being TRBD2 (6 bases). Germline CDR1 is LNHDA and CDR2 is SQIVND (reference sequence). CDR3 length: 14 residues. V dropped 4 bases and J dropped 6 bases, with 12 bases sitting between them. The CDR3 nucleotides read TGTGCCAGTAGTAGTGGGGCGGGGTCCGGGGAGCTGTTTTTT. Amino acids: CASSSGAGSGELFF.

V is TRBV4-3 and J is TRBJ1-2; TRBD1 aligns across 7 bases. CDR3 length equals 14 residues. Trimming took 4 bases from V and 2 from J; bases not matched to a gene: 4. Germline loops: CDR1 LGHNA, CDR2 YSLEER. Written as DNA, the CDR3 is TGCGCCAGCAGCCTCGACAGGGAGAACTATGGCTACACCTTC. As protein: CASSLDRENYGYTF.

This clonotype was picked up a small number of times. The chain employs TRBV6-4 and TRBJ1-2; 9 bases fit TRBD1. The V gene end was trimmed by 2 bases and the J gene end by 8 bases; junction bases not matched to a gene: 15. From germline, CDR1 is MRHNA and CDR2 SNTAGT. The CDR3 extends over 17 amino acids. In DNA, the CDR3 is TGTGCCAGCAGTGACGAAGGGGACAGGGCTATTATGGAAGGCTACACCTTC. Its translation: CASSDEGDRAIMEGYTF.

CDR3 loop: CASSHPDSKNTEAFF. The DNA of the CDR3 is TGTGCCAGCAGCCACCCTGACAGTAAGAACACTGAAGCTTTCTTT. The chain links TRBV14 to TRBJ1-1; the D gene is possibly TRBD1 (5 bases). The V gene's germline CDR1 is SGHDN and CDR2 FVKESK. This CDR3 is 15 amino acids long. V lost 3 bases and J lost 1, with 12 bases in between.

This clonotype has ten or more counts. The rearrangement uses TRBV19 and TRBJ2-3; TRBD1 matches 10 bases. Germline V CDR1 and CDR2: LNHDA, SQIVND (reference sequence). The length of the CDR3 is 17 residues. V shed 5 bases, J shed 6 bases, and the junction held 14 bases outside the gene matches. This CDR3 is CASSFRPGTGALDTQYF. DNA for the CDR3: TGTGCCAGTAGTTTTCGACCCGGGACAGGGGCCCTGGATACGCAGTATTTT.

V is TRBV10-3 and J is TRBJ1-1, with D hard to call. V lost 7 bases to trimming and J lost 1 base, with 16 bases between them. The CDR3 totals 15 residues. Germline V CDR1 and CDR2: ENHRY, SYGVKD. This chain's CDR3 is CAITRAENQNTEAFF. For the CDR3, the DNA is TGTGCCATCACCCGGGCGGAAAACCAGAACACTGAAGCTTTCTTT.

This clonotype was detected many times. A read error may account for a junction end that differs from germline. The genes are TRBV7-7 and TRBJ2-5; D is tentatively TRBD1 or TRBD2 (5 bases each). Per germline, CDR1 SSHAT and CDR2 FNYEAQ (reference sequence). The CDR3 extends over 13 amino acids. CDR3 bases: TGTGCTAGCAGTTCGGGGCTGCAAGAGACCCAGTACTTC. Translated: CASSSGLQETQYF.

The chain employs TRBV25-1 and TRBJ2-7; 9 nucleotides line up with TRBD2. CDR3 length: 16 residues. V lost 8 bases and J lost 0; bases outside the gene matches: 11. Germline V gene data show CDR1 as MGHDK and CDR2 as SYGVNS. CDR3 residues: CASAPGLAAFSYEQYF. The CDR3 DNA reads as TGTGCCAGCGCACCGGGACTAGCTGCCTTCTCCTACGAGCAGTACTTC.

There are many counts of this clonotype. The chain is built from TRBV28 and TRBJ1-5; D call uncertain. This CDR3 region has 15 residues. Germline V gene data show CDR1 as MDHEN and CDR2 as SYDVKM. Trimming shortened V by 2 bases and J by 2 bases, and 10 bases separated the two germline ends. CDR3 sequence: CASSLSTKGNQPQHF. The CDR3 nucleotides are TGTGCCAGCAGTTTAAGTACTAAAGGCAATCAGCCCCAGCATTTT.

Remarks on this clonotype: A read error may explain this, as a much larger clone is one base away. This sequence joins TRBV12-3 or TRBV12-4 and TRBJ2-3, with TRBD1 as a possible D gene (5 bases). Trimming took 8 bases from V and 0 from J, leaving 12 bases between them. This CDR3 is built from 14 residues. CDR3 in DNA: TGTGCCAGCTGTCCGACAGCAAGCACAGATACGCAGTATTTT. This gives the protein CASCPTASTDTQYF.

The CDR3: CAISAPQVSSGANVLTF. The CDR3, as DNA: TGTGCCATCAGTGCCCCACAGGTCAGCTCTGGGGCCAACGTCCTGACTTTC. This chain joins TRBV10-3 and TRBJ2-6; TRBD1 is a possible D gene (5 bases). Between the trimmed V and J ends, which lost 4 bases and 0 bases, there was a span of 13 bases. Germline-derived CDR1 and CDR2 are ENHRY and SYGVKD. The CDR3 sequence is 17 residues long.

The chain links TRBV20-1 to TRBJ1-6; TRBD1 is a possible D gene (6 bases). The germline gives CDR1 DFQATT, CDR2 SNEGSKA (reference sequence). V shed 5 bases and J shed 4 bases, with 21 bases lying between them. The CDR3 sequence is 17 residues long. In nucleotides, the CDR3 is TGCAGTGCTTTACCCGGGACACCGAGCTCTTATAATTCACCCCTCCACTTT. This gives the protein CSALPGTPSSYNSPLHF.

The chain couples TRBV24-1 to TRBJ2-1; D is perhaps TRBD2 (5 bases). CDR1 is KGHDR, CDR2 SFDVKD, per germline. V was trimmed by 4 bases and J by 5 bases, leaving 8 bases between them. The CDR3 sequence is 13 residues long. CDR3 sequence (DNA): TGTGCCACCAGTGAAGCGGTTCACAATGAGCAGTTCTTC. Translation gives CATSEAVHNEQFF.

V and J are TRBV11-2 and TRBJ1-3; D unclear. Germline V gene data show CDR1 as SGHAT and CDR2 as FQNNGV. This CDR3 spans 16 amino acids. The V end lost 5 bases, the J end lost 0 bases, and 14 bases lay between the germline ends. This CDR3 is CASSRGRRISGNTIYF. As DNA, the CDR3 is TGTGCCAGCAGCCGCGGGCGCAGGATCTCTGGAAACACCATATATTTT.